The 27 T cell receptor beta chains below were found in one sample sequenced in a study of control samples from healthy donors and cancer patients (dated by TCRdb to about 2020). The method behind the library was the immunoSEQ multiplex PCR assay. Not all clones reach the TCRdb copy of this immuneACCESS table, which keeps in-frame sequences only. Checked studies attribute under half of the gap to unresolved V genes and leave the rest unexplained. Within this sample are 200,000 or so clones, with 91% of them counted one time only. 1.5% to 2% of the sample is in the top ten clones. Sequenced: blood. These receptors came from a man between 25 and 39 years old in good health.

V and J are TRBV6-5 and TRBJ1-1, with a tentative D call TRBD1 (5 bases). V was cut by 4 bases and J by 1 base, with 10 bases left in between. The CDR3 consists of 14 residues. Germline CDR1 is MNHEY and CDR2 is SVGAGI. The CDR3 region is CASSSRDPNTEAFF. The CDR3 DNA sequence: TGTGCCAGCAGTTCCCGGGACCCGAACACTGAAGCTTTCTTT.

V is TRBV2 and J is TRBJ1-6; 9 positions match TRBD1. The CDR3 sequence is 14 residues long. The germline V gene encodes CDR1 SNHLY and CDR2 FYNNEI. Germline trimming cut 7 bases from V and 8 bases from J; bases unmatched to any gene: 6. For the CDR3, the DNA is TGTGCCAGCAATCCCGGACAGGGGTATTCACCCCTCCACTTT. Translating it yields CASNPGQGYSPLHF.

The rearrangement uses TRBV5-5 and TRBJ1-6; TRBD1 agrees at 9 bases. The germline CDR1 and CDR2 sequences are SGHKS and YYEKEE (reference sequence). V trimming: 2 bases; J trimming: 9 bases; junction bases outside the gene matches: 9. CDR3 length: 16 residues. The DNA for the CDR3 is TGTGCCAGCAGCTTCGTCTCGGGACAGGGTATTTCACCCCTCCACTTT. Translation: CASSFVSGQGISPLHF.

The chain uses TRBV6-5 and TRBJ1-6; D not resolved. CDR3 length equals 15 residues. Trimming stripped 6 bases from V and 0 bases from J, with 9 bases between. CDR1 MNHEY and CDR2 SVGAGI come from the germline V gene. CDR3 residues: CASRPVASYNSPLHF. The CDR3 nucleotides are TGTGCCAGCAGGCCAGTGGCCTCCTATAATTCACCCCTCCACTTT.

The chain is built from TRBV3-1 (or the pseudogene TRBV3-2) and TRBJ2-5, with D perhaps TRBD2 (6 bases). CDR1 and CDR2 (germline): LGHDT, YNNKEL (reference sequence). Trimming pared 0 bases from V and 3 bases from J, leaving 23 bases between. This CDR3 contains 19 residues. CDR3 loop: CASSQDGLGGVNSKETQYF. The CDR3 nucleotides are TGTGCCAGCAGCCAAGATGGCCTAGGCGGGGTCAACTCAAAAGAGACCCAGTACTTC.

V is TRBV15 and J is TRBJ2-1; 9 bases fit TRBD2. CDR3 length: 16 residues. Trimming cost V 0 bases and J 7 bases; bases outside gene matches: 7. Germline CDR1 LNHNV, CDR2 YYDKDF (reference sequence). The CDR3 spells CATSRDKGGGANEQFF. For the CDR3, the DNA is TGTGCCACCAGCAGAGATAAGGGCGGGGGGGCAAATGAGCAGTTCTTC.

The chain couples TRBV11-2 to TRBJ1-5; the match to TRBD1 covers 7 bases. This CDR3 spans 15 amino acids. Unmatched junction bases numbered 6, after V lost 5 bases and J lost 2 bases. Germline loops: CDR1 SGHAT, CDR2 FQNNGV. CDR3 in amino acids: CASSGSGTGNQPQHF. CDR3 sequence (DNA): TGTGCCAGCAGCGGGTCCGGGACAGGCAATCAGCCCCAGCATTTT.

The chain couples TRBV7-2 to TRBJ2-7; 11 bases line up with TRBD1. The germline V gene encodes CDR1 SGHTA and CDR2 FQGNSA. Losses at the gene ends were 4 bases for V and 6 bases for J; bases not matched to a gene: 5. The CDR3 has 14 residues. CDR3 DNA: TGTGCCAGCAGCTCGCGGACAGGGGGCACCGAGCAGTACTTC. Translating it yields CASSSRTGGTEQYF.

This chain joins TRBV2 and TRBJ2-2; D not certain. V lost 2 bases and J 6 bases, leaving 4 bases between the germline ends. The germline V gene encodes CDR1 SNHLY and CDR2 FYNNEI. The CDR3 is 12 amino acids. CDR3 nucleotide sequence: TGTGCCAGCAGTGAACTAGCCGGGGAGCTGTTTTTT. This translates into CASSELAGELFF. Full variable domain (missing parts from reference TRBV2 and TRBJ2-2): EPEVTQTPSHQVTQMGQEVILRCVPISNHLYFYWYRQILGQKVEFLVSFYNNEISEKSEIFDDQFSVERPDGSNFTLKIRSTKLEDSAMYFCASSELAGELFFGEGSRLTVL.

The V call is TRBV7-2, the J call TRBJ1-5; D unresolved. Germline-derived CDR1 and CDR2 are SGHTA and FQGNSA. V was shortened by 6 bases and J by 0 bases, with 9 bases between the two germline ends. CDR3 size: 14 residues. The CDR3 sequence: CASSNWYSNQPQHF. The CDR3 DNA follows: TGTGCCAGCAGTAACTGGTATAGCAATCAGCCCCAGCATTTT.

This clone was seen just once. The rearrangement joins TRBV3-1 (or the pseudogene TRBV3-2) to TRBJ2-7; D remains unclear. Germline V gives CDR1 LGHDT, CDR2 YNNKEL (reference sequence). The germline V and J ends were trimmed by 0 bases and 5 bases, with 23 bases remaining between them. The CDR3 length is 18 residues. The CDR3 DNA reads TGTGCCAGCAGCCAAGAAAACGAGCGAGTGGCCCTAATTCACGAGCAGTACTTC. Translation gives CASSQENERVALIHEQYF.

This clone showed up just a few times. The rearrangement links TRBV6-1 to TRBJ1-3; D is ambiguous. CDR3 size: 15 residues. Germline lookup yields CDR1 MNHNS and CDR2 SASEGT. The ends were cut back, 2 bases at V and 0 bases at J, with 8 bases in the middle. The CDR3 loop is CASSENGYSGNTIYF. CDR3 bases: TGTGCCAGCAGTGAAAACGGTTACTCTGGAAACACCATATATTTT.

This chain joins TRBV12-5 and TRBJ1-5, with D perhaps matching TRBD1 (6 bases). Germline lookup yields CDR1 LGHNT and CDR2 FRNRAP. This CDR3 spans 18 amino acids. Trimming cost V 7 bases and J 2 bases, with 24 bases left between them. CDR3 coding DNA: TGTGCTAGTGACCATCCGAGGCTAAGGACAGTAGGCAATCAGCCCCAGCATTTT. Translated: CASDHPRLRTVGNQPQHF.

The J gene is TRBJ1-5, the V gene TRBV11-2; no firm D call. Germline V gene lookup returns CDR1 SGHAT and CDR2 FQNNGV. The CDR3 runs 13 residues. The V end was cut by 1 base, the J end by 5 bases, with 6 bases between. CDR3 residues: CASSLAFDQPQHF. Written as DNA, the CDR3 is TGTGCCAGCAGCTTAGCATTCGATCAGCCCCAGCATTTT.

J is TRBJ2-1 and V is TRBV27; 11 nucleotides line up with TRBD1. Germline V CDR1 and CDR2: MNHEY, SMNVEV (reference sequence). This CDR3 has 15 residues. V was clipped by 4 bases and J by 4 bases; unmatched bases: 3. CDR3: CASSSGTGGYNEQFF. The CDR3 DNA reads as TGTGCCAGCAGTTCCGGGACAGGGGGTTACAATGAGCAGTTCTTC.

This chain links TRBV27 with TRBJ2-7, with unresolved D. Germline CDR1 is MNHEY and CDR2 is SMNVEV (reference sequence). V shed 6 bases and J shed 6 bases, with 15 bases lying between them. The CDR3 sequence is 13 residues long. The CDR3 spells CASRPSRMGEQYF. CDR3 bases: TGTGCCAGCAGACCATCGCGCATGGGCGAGCAGTACTTC.

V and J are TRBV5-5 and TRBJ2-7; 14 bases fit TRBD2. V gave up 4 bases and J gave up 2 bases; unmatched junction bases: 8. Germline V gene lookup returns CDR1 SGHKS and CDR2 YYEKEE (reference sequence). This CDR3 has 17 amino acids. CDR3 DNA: TGTGCCAGCAGCCCCGCCGGGACTAGCGGGGGAACCTACGAGCAGTACTTC. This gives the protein CASSPAGTSGGTYEQYF. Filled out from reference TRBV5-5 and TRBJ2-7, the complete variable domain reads DAGVTQSPTHLIKTRGQQVTLRCSPISGHKSVSWYQQVLGQGPQFIFQYYEKEERGRGNFPDRFSARQFPNYSSELNVNALLLGDSALYLCASSPAGTSGGTYEQYFGPGTRLTVT.

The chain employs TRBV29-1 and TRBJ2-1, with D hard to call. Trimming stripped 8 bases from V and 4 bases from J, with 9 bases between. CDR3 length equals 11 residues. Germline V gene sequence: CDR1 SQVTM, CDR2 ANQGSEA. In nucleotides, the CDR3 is TGCAGCACTCTCCTTTACAATGAGCAGTTCTTC. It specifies CSTLLYNEQFF.

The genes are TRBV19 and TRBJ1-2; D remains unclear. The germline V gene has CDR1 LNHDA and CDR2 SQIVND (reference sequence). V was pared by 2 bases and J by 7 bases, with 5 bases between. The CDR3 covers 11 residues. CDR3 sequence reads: CASSITLGYTF. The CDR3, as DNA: TGTGCCAGTAGTATAACGCTTGGCTACACCTTC. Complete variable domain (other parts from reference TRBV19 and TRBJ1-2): DGGITQSPKYLFRKEGQNVTLSCEQNLNHDAMYWYRQDPGQGLRLIYYSQIVNDFQKGDIAEGYSVSREKKESFPLTVTSAQKNPTAFYLCASSITLGYTFGSGTRLTVV.

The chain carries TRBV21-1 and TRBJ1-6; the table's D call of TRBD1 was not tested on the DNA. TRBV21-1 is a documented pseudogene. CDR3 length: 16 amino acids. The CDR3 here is CASSKEGQGACSPLHF. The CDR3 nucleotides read TGTGCCAGCAGCAAAGAAGGGCAGGGGGCTTGCTCACCCCTCCACTTT.

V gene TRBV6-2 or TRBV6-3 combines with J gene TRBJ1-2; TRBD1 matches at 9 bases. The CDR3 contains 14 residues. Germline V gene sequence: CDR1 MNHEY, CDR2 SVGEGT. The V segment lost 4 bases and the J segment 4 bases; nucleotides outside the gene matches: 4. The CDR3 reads CASSWDRERYGYTF. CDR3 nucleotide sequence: TGTGCCAGCAGTTGGGACAGGGAACGCTATGGCTACACCTTC.

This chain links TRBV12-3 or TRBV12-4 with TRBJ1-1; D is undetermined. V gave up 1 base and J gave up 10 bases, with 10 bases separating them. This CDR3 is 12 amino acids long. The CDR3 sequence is CASSLDPKGAFF. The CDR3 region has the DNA TGTGCCAGCAGTTTAGACCCAAAGGGAGCTTTCTTT.

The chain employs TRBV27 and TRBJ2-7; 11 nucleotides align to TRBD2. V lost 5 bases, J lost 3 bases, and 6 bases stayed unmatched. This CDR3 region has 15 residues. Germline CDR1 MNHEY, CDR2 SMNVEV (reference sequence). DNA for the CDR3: TGTGCCAGCAGTCCGCTAGCGGGGGGCCTCTACGAGCAGTACTTC. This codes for CASSPLAGGLYEQYF.

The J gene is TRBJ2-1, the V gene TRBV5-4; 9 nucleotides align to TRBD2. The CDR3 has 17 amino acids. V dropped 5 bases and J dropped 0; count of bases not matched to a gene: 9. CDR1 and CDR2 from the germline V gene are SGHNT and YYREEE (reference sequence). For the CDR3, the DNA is TGTGCCAGCAGGTTCCTAGCGGGGCCATACTCCTACAATGAGCAGTTCTTC. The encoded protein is CASRFLAGPYSYNEQFF.

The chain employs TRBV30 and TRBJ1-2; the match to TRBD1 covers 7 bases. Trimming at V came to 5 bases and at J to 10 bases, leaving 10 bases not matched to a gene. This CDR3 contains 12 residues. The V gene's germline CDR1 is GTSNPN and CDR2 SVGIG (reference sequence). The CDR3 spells CAWGRTGVDYTF. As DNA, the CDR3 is TGTGCCTGGGGCCGGACAGGCGTGGACTACACCTTC.

This chain's CDR3 is CATSEAGTLNTEAFF. In DNA form, the CDR3 reads TGTGCCACCAGCGAAGCCGGGACATTGAACACTGAAGCTTTCTTT. This chain links TRBV15 with TRBJ1-1, with D possibly TRBD1 on 6 matching bases. This CDR3 is built from 15 residues. The germline CDR1 and CDR2 sequences are LNHNV and YYDKDF (reference sequence). V shed 5 bases and J shed 0 bases, with 13 bases lying between them.

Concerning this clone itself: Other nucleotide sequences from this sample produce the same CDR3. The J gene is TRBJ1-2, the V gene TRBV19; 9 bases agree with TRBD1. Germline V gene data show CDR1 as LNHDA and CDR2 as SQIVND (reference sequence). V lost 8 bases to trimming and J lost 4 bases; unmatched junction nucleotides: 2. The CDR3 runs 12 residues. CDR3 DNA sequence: TGTGCCAGTTCGGGACAGGGCTATGGCTACACCTTC. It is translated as CASSGQGYGYTF.